This T cell receptor beta chain was sequenced for a study of beta chain features in type 1 diabetes. Study outcomes and limitations: Among patients with Type 1 diabetes, TCRB CDR3s were moderately but significantly shorter in every one of the four CD4+ subsets.

This clone was counted between two and nine times. Antigen specificity is unknown. Expressed TCRB transcripts were sequenced because the isolated RNA had all been reverse transcribed beforehand. Profiled with immunoSEQ multiplex PCR; TCRdb holds only in-frame clones, not every one. Among a few hundred thousand clones, over 11% were seen once, and the ten largest hold 0.015% to 0.02%. The CDR3 totals 14 residues. Per germline, CDR1 SGHRS and CDR2 YFSETQ. Trimming at V came to 1 base and at J to 5 bases, leaving 1 base not matched to a gene. Specimen: naive CD4+ T cells from blood. The receptor comes from a man aged 25 to 40 with type 1 diabetes. This sequence joins TRBV5-1 and TRBJ2-1; 9 nucleotides line up with TRBD2. Here the CDR3 reads CASSLSSGDNEQFF. The CDR3 nucleotides read TGCGCCAGCAGCTTGTCTAGCGGGGACAATGAGCAGTTCTTC. The full variable domain, rest sourced from reference TRBV5-1 and TRBJ2-1, is KAGVTQTPRYLIKTRGQQVTLSCSPISGHRSVSWYQQTPGQGLQFLFEYFSETQRNKGNFPGRFSGRQFSNSRSEMNVSTLELGDSALYLCASSLSSGDNEQFFGPGTRLTVL.